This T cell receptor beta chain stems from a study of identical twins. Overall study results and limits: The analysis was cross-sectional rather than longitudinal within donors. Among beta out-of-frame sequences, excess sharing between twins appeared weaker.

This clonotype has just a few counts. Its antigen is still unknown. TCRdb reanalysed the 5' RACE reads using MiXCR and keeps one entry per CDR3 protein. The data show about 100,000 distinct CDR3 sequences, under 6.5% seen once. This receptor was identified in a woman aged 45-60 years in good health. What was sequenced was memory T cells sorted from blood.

The CDR3 coding sequence is TGCAGCGTCAAAAGCGGGAGGGCAGATACGCAGTATTTT. Translating gives CSVKSGRADTQYF. This chain joins TRBV29-1 and TRBJ2-3; 10 nucleotides line up with TRBD2. J was trimmed by 4 bases and V by 6 bases; bases with no gene match: 4. This CDR3 region has 13 residues. From germline, CDR1 is SQVTM and CDR2 ANQGSEA.